The rows below give T cell receptor beta chains drawn from one sample of a study of blood T cell repertoires in COVID-19. Profiled with immunoSEQ multiplex PCR; TCRdb holds only in-frame clones, not every one. The data contain approximately 300,000 clones, 87% of them seen just once; the ten biggest clones take up 1%. Sequenced sample: peripheral blood. These TCRs come from a middle-aged man with active or convalescent COVID-19. Both conserved end residues are part of each CDR3. A D gene is named only where the DNA matches it firmly. Not every row has a clone size; where given, it reads once, few, many or a size class.

v_gene	d_gene	abundance	j_gene	CDR3nt	CDR3aa
TRBV6-5	-	-	TRBJ2-1	TGTGCCAGCAGTACCCCTCGGGGTGAGCAGTTCTTC	CASSTPRGEQFF
TRBV5-8	-	-	TRBJ1-1	TGTGCCAGCAGCTTAATCGTGACAGGTCGGAACACTGAAGCTTTCTTT	CASSLIVTGRNTEAFF
TRBV20-1	TRBD1	once	TRBJ1-1	TGCAGTGCTAGTTACCGACAGGGGGGGGATGAAGCTTTCTTT	CSASYRQGGDEAFF
TRBV18	TRBD1	-	TRBJ2-4	TGTGCCAGCTCACCACTAAGGACAGGGCAAAACATTCAGTACTTC	CASSPLRTGQNIQYF
TRBV25-1	TRBD1	-	TRBJ2-2	TGTGCCAGCAGTGGCACCGGGACAGGGCTCTTTCACGGCGGGGAGCTGTTTTTT	CASSGTGTGLFHGGELFF
TRBV5-1	TRBD1	-	TRBJ2-2	TGCGCCAGCAGAAGCGGGACAGGGGGCACCGGGGAGCTGTTTTTT	CASRSGTGGTGELFF
TRBV7-2	-	-	TRBJ1-5	TGTGCCAGCAGCTTAGTTGCAGGGGAGAGCAATCAGCCCCAGCATTTT	CASSLVAGESNQPQHF
TRBV15	TRBD1	-	TRBJ2-3	TGTGCCACCAGCAGGCGACAGGGCTTGGCGGATACGCAGTATTTT	CATSRRQGLADTQYF
TRBV5-6	-	-	TRBJ1-2	TGTGCCAGCAGCTTGGGGCAGGGTCCCGCTAACTATGGCTACACCTTC	CASSLGQGPANYGYTF
TRBV19	TRBD1	once	TRBJ2-5	TGTGCCAGTAGTGAGACAGGGGTTGGGGAGACCCAGTACTTC	CASSETGVGETQYF
TRBV19	-	-	TRBJ2-3	TGTGCCAGTAGTATTCCAGGGGGCACAGATACGCAGTATTTT	CASSIPGGTDTQYF
TRBV6-6	-	-	TRBJ1-1	TGTGCCAGCACCCCCAAACCCGGGATACACACTGAAGCTTTCTTT	CASTPKPGIHTEAFF
TRBV7-3	-	-	TRBJ2-1	TGTGCCAGCAGCCAAAACGGGATCCCCAATGAGCAGTTCTTC	CASSQNGIPNEQFF
TRBV27	-	-	TRBJ2-7	TGTGCCAGCAGTTTATCTACGGTACCCCGCTACGAGCAGTACTTC	CASSLSTVPRYEQYF
TRBV28	TRBD1	once	TRBJ1-1	TGTGCCAGCAGTTGGGGGACAGGGGGCTTAAGGACTGAAGCTTTCTTT	CASSWGTGGLRTEAFF
TRBV5-6	TRBD1	few	TRBJ1-2	TGTGCCAGCAGCCCGGGACAGGGGGGCTATGGCTACACCTTC	CASSPGQGGYGYTF
TRBV4-2	-	-	TRBJ2-5	TGTGCCAGCAGCCTTGACTCGAGGGAGACCCAGTACTTC	CASSLDSRETQYF